This T cell receptor beta chain is drawn from a study of blood T cell repertoires in COVID-19. Repertoires were generated with immunoSEQ multiplex PCR, while TCRdb's copy carries only in-frame clones and drops some. The data contain some 310,000 clones, around 86% of them singletons. This clone was seen only a few times. This CDR3 spans 14 amino acids. With 1 base removed from V and 6 bases from J, the gap between germline ends came to 10 bases. CDR1 LNHNV and CDR2 YYDKDF come from the germline V gene (reference sequence). The clonotype was recovered from a man aged 50 or older with active or convalescent COVID-19. The V and J genes are TRBV15 and TRBJ1-5; D ambiguous. Sequenced input: peripheral blood. CDR3 in DNA: TGTGCCACCAGCAGAGGAGTCGCTAGTCAGCCCCAGCATTTT. Residues: CATSRGVASQPQHF.